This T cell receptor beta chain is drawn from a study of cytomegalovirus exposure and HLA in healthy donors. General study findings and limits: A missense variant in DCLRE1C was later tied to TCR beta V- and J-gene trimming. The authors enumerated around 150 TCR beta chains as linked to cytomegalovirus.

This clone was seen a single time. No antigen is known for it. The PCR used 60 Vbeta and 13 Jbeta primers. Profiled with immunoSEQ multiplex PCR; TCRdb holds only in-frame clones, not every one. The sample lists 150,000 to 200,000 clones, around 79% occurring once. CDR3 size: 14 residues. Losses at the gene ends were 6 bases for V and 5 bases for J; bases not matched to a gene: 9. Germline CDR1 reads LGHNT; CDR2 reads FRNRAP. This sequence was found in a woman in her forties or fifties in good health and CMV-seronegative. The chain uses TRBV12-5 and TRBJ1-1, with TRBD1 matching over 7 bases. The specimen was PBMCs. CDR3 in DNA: TGTGCTAGTGGATCTAGGGGGCGTGGGACTGAAGCTTTCTTT. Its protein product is CASGSRGRGTEAFF.